This TCR beta chain was sequenced during a study of identical twins. CDR3 size: 12 residues. Germline lookup yields CDR1 SGHVS and CDR2 FQNEAQ. Between the trimmed V and J ends, which lost 5 bases and 3 bases, there was a span of 8 bases. This clonotype has a count of ten or more. Via MiXCR, TCRdb re-called the 5' RACE reads, giving one row per CDR3 protein. The sample holds 500,000 to 650,000 distinct CDR3 sequences, around 7.5% seen once. The same specimen was also included in a second study, on yellow fever vaccine responses in identical twins. That work contributes: Twins reportedly appeared to share part of their vaccine T cell response while keeping part individual.

The V and J genes are TRBV7-8 and TRBJ2-7, with D uncertain. This TCR was recovered from a woman aged 18-30 years in good health. Sequencing was performed on PBMCs. CDR3 loop: CASSLQIYEQYF. CDR3 bases: TGTGCCAGCAGCCTCCAGATCTACGAGCAGTACTTC. Filled out from reference TRBV7-8 and TRBJ2-7, the complete variable domain reads GAGVSQSPRYKVAKRGQDVALRCDPISGHVSLFWYQQALGQGPEFLTYFQNEAQLDKSGLPSDRFFAERPEGSVSTLKIQRTQQEDSAVYLCASSLQIYEQYFGPGTRLTVT.